This T cell receptor (beta chain) was identified during a study of T-cell memory formation after mild COVID-19. Germline CDR1 MDHEN, CDR2 SYDVKM. The CDR3 is 13 residues long. V shed 4 bases and J shed 8 bases, with 9 bases lying between them. In its sample, this clonotype was seen a few times. TCRdb reprocessed the 5' RACE reads with MiXCR, giving one entry per CDR3 protein. The table records about 400,000 distinct CDR3 sequences, 13% to 15% of them present only once. The chain couples TRBV28 to TRBJ1-6, with D uncertain. The TCR originated in a young man who had mild COVID-19 (a few samples of this study predate the infection). Cell type and time point are not known. Sequencing was performed on PBMCs or a T cell subset sorted from them (not recorded which). CDR3 DNA sequence: TGTGCCAGCAGTTCGTCATCATATTCACCCCTCCACTTT. Protein product: CASSSSSYSPLHF.